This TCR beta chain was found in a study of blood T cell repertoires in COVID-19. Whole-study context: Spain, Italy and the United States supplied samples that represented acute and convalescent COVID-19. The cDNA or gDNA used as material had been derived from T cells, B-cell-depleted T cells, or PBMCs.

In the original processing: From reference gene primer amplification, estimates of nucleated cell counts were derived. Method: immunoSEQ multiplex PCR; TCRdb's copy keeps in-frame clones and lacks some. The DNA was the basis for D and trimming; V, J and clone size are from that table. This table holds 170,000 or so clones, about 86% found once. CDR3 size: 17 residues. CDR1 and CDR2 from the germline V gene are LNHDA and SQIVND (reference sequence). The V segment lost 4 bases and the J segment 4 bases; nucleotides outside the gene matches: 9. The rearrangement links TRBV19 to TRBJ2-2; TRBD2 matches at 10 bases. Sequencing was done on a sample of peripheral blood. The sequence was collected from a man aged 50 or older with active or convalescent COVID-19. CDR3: CASSTYQLAGTTGELFF. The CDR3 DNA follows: TGTGCCAGTAGTACCTACCAACTAGCGGGAACCACCGGGGAGCTGTTTTTT.